Following are 32 T cell receptor beta chains from one sample sequenced in a study of blood T cell repertoires in COVID-19. The assay was immunoSEQ multiplex PCR, and TCRdb's table has in-frame clones only and misses some. The sample holds under 30,000 clones, 60% to 80% seen once. The sample comprised peripheral blood. These receptor sequences come from a woman in her seventies with acute or convalescent COVID-19.

DNA of the CDR3: TGTGCCAGCAGCTCGGTTCGTACAGGGGTAGAAGCTTTCTTT. Translating it yields CASSSVRTGVEAFF. V is TRBV11-2 and J is TRBJ1-1; TRBD1 matches 7 bases. The germline V gene has CDR1 SGHAT and CDR2 FQNNGV. Trimming took 4 bases from V and 8 from J; bases not matched to a gene: 10. The CDR3 consists of 14 residues.

V usage is TRBV27 and J usage is TRBJ1-6; 7 positions match TRBD1. Trimming cost V 6 bases and J 2 bases; bases outside gene matches: 7. The CDR3 loop spans 16 amino acids. Germline values: CDR1 MNHEY, CDR2 SMNVEV (reference sequence). CDR3 nucleotide sequence: TGTGCCAGCAGCTCACCGACAGGGACCTATAATTCACCCCTCCACTTT. It is translated as CASSSPTGTYNSPLHF.

This chain uses TRBV9 with TRBJ2-2; 9 bases line up with TRBD1. The CDR3 has 18 amino acids. V lost 4 bases, J lost 5 bases, and 15 bases stayed unmatched. Germline assignment: CDR1 SGDLS and CDR2 YYNGEE. The CDR3: CASSPRGGGTGITGELFF. The CDR3 DNA reads TGTGCCAGCAGCCCCCGGGGAGGTGGGACAGGGATAACCGGGGAGCTGTTTTTT. Variable domain in full (rest from reference TRBV9 and TRBJ2-2): DSGVTQTPKHLITATGQRVTLRCSPRSGDLSVYWYQQSLDQGLQFLIQYYNGEERAKGNILERFSAQQFPDLHSELNLSSLELGDSALYFCASSPRGGGTGITGELFFGEGSRLTVL.

The chain couples TRBV19 to TRBJ2-7; 8 positions agree with TRBD1. V lost 1 base to trimming and J lost 2 bases; unmatched junction nucleotides: 7. This CDR3 has 16 residues. CDR1 is LNHDA, CDR2 SQIVND, per germline (reference sequence). CDR3 protein: CASSIVSGGLTYEQYF. The CDR3 DNA reads as TGTGCCAGTAGTATAGTGTCAGGGGGCCTCACCTACGAGCAGTACTTC.

This clone was seen more than once but under ten times. The chain carries TRBV7-2 and TRBJ2-2; 11 positions agree with TRBD2. This CDR3 has 15 amino acids. Germline CDR1 SGHTA, CDR2 FQGNSA. Trimming cost V 3 bases and J 3 bases; bases outside gene matches: 0. CDR3 bases: TGTGCCAGCAGCTTTAGCGGGGGGGACACCGGGGAGCTGTTTTTT. Encoded protein: CASSFSGGDTGELFF.

The chain recombines TRBV5-1 with TRBJ2-7; 7 nucleotides line up with TRBD1. V was clipped by 0 bases and J by 4 bases; unmatched bases: 7. The CDR3 runs to 15 residues. Germline CDR1 is SGHRS and CDR2 is YFSETQ. Here the CDR3 DNA reads TGCGCCAGCAGCTTGGTGGGACAGCCCCAATACGAGCAGTACTTC. Protein product: CASSLVGQPQYEQYF.

This clone has just one count. Other nucleotide sequences from this sample produce the same CDR3. This chain connects TRBV9 to TRBJ2-3, with TRBD2 matching over 8 bases. Germline lookup yields CDR1 SGDLS and CDR2 YYNGEE. V lost 1 base and J lost 1; bases outside the gene matches: 2. This CDR3 contains 15 residues. CDR3 in DNA: TGTGCCAGCAGCGTACAAGCGGGGGGCACAGATACGCAGTATTTT. This translates into CASSVQAGGTDTQYF.

The table lists this clone with a count of one. V usage is TRBV20-1 and J usage is TRBJ2-7, with 8 bases fitting TRBD1. From germline, CDR1 is DFQATT and CDR2 SNEGSKA (reference sequence). The CDR3 has 14 amino acids. V was clipped by 3 bases and J by 9 bases; unmatched bases: 13. CDR3 coding DNA: TGCAGTGCTAGTAATTCGCAGGGGGCGAAGGGGCAGTACTTC. Protein product: CSASNSQGAKGQYF.

The chain combines TRBV5-1 with TRBJ2-3; tentative D call: TRBD2 (5 bases). The CDR3 extends over 15 amino acids. V was shortened by 3 bases and J by 3 bases, with 14 bases between the two germline ends. Germline V gene data show CDR1 as SGHRS and CDR2 as YFSETQ. Written as DNA, the CDR3 is TGCGCCAGCAGCTCTCCGAGAGGAGGAACAGATACGCAGTATTTT. As protein: CASSSPRGGTDTQYF.

The chain recombines TRBV14 with TRBJ2-7; D remains unclear. V lost 6 bases and J 0 bases, leaving 30 bases between the germline ends. Germline loops: CDR1 SGHDN, CDR2 FVKESK. The CDR3 loop spans 20 amino acids. The CDR3 loop is CASRTPLDPLPSPSSYEQYF. CDR3 bases: TGTGCCAGCAGGACACCCCTCGACCCCCTGCCCAGCCCCAGCTCCTACGAGCAGTACTTC. The entire variable domain, with the rest obtained from reference TRBV14 and TRBJ2-7, is as follows: EAGVTQFPSHSVIEKGQTVTLRCDPISGHDNLYWYRRVMGKEIKFLLHFVKESKQDESGMPNNRFLAERTGGTYSTLKVQPAELEDSGVYFCASRTPLDPLPSPSSYEQYFGPGTRLTVT.

This chain connects TRBV29-1 to TRBJ2-6, with D perhaps matching TRBD1 (6 bases). Germline V gives CDR1 SQVTM, CDR2 ANQGSEA. The CDR3 totals 14 residues. Trimming pared 5 bases from V and 2 bases from J, leaving 10 bases between. The CDR3: CSVTDRTGANVLTF. The CDR3 DNA reads as TGCAGCGTTACAGACAGGACTGGGGCCAACGTCCTGACTTTC.

The chain recombines TRBV28 with TRBJ1-2; D uncertain. Trimming left V 6 bases short and J 8 bases short, with 10 bases between. From germline, CDR1 is MDHEN and CDR2 SYDVKM. The CDR3 sequence is 11 residues long. This CDR3 is CASSLTGGYTF. Here the CDR3 DNA reads TGTGCCAGCAGCCTTACGGGGGGCTACACCTTC.

The rearrangement links TRBV28 to TRBJ2-7; 13 bases match TRBD2. Per the germline V gene, CDR1 is MDHEN and CDR2 is SYDVKM. This CDR3 contains 21 residues. Trimming took 6 bases from V and 5 from J; bases not matched to a gene: 25. The CDR3 DNA is TGTGCCAGCAGATCCCTAGGCCAAGGACTAGCGGGAGTCCCGCTTTTGAACGAGCAGTACTTC. Its translation: CASRSLGQGLAGVPLLNEQYF.

The chain has TRBV15 and TRBJ1-2; D is uncertain. The CDR3 is 15 residues long. CDR1 and CDR2 from the germline V gene are LNHNV and YYDKDF (reference sequence). The ends were cut back, 0 bases at V and 3 bases at J, with 11 bases in the middle. The CDR3 DNA sequence: TGTGCCACCAGCAGAGATTATAACGCGGACTATGGCTACACCTTC. This gives the protein CATSRDYNADYGYTF.

This chain joins TRBV28 and TRBJ2-2; 8 bases are a match to TRBD2. The CDR3 covers 17 residues. The V gene's germline CDR1 is MDHEN and CDR2 SYDVKM. The junction had 9 bases not matched to a gene; V was cut back by 1 base and J by 5 bases. For the CDR3, the DNA is TGTGCCAGCAGTTTATATAGGGGGACTAGGCATACCGGGGAGCTGTTTTTT. This codes for CASSLYRGTRHTGELFF.

V usage is TRBV19 and J usage is TRBJ1-6; 9 bases map to TRBD1. Germline V CDR1 and CDR2: LNHDA, SQIVND (reference sequence). V lost 4 bases, J lost 0 bases, and 7 bases stayed unmatched. The CDR3 sequence is 18 residues long. CDR3 sequence: CASSTTGQGSSYNSPLHF. The CDR3 coding sequence is TGTGCCAGTAGTACCACCGGACAGGGGAGCTCCTATAATTCACCCCTCCACTTT.

V usage is TRBV24-1 and J usage is TRBJ1-1; weak D call: TRBD1 (6 bases). V lost 6 bases and J lost 5, with 12 bases in between. Germline lookup yields CDR1 KGHDR and CDR2 SFDVKD. The CDR3 loop spans 13 amino acids. CDR3 protein: CATSTGQGTEAFF. DNA for the CDR3: TGTGCCACCAGTACGGGGCAGGGGACTGAAGCTTTCTTT.

The rearrangement uses TRBV28 and TRBJ2-3, with TRBD2 matching over 11 bases. The CDR3 contains 16 residues. The germline V gene encodes CDR1 MDHEN and CDR2 SYDVKM. Unmatched junction bases numbered 4, after V lost 5 bases and J lost 0 bases. This CDR3 reads CASSKRTSGSTDTQYF. The CDR3 nucleotides are TGTGCCAGCAGTAAAAGGACTAGCGGGAGCACAGATACGCAGTATTTT.

V and J are TRBV24-1 and TRBJ2-1; 8 positions agree with TRBD1. Germline CDR1 KGHDR, CDR2 SFDVKD. The V gene end was trimmed by 3 bases and the J gene end by 6 bases; junction bases not matched to a gene: 6. This CDR3 is 15 amino acids long. This CDR3 is CATSDAGTGPNEQFF. Written as DNA, the CDR3 is TGTGCCACCAGTGATGCCGGGACAGGTCCCAATGAGCAGTTCTTC.

This clone was detected a few times. The CDR3 coding sequence is TGTGCCAGCAGTCCTCGGCGGACTAGCGGGGGGCAAGAGACCCAGTACTTC. It translates to CASSPRRTSGGQETQYF. This chain joins TRBV6-6 and TRBJ2-5, with 14 positions matching TRBD2. The V gene's germline CDR1 is MNHNY and CDR2 SVGAGI (reference sequence). The CDR3 spans 17 residues. Trimming cost V 5 bases and J 2 bases; bases outside gene matches: 7.

This sequence joins TRBV18 and TRBJ2-1; 14 nucleotides line up with TRBD2. V gave up 3 bases and J gave up 7 bases; unmatched junction bases: 5. Germline loops: CDR1 KGHSH, CDR2 LQKENI. The CDR3 is 16 residues long. CDR3 loop: CASSPGTSGSGNEQFF. CDR3 nucleotide sequence: TGTGCCAGCTCACCCGGGACTAGCGGGAGTGGAAATGAGCAGTTCTTC.

This clone was seen more than once but under ten times. J is TRBJ2-2 and V is TRBV19; D uncertain. Germline V gives CDR1 LNHDA, CDR2 SQIVND (reference sequence). The CDR3 is made up of 13 amino acids. Trimming pared 7 bases from V and 1 base from J, leaving 7 bases between. The CDR3, as DNA: TGTGCCAGTATTAATAGGAACACCGGGGAGCTGTTTTTT. It translates to CASINRNTGELFF.

CDR3 sequence reads: CASSPGTGATYEQYF. The CDR3 region has the DNA TGTGCCAGCAGCCCAGGGACAGGGGCGACCTACGAGCAGTACTTC. The gene calls are TRBV5-5 and TRBJ2-7; 10 positions agree with TRBD1. V lost 4 bases and J lost 2; bases outside the gene matches: 6. The CDR3 extends over 15 amino acids. Per the germline V gene, CDR1 is SGHKS and CDR2 is YYEKEE (reference sequence).

V and J are TRBV5-1 and TRBJ2-7, with a tentative D call TRBD2 (7 bases). The V and J ends lost 4 bases and 1 base respectively, with 15 bases between them. CDR1 is SGHRS and CDR2 is YFSETQ in the germline V gene. The CDR3 length is 15 residues. The CDR3 nucleotides read TGCGCCAGCAGCCCCGGGGGCGGGGGTTCCTACGAGCAGTACTTC. Encoded protein: CASSPGGGGSYEQYF.

The rearrangement joins TRBV20-1 to TRBJ2-5; D remains unclear. CDR3 length: 11 residues. The ends were cut back, 4 bases at V and 3 bases at J, with 6 bases in the middle. CDR1 is DFQATT, CDR2 SNEGSKA, per germline (reference sequence). The CDR3 here is CSATLEETQYF. CDR3 nucleotides: TGCAGTGCTACACTGGAAGAGACCCAGTACTTC.

This rearrangement joins TRBV29-1 to TRBJ2-1; TRBD1 might be the D (5 bases). This CDR3 comprises 14 residues. Germline V CDR1 and CDR2: SQVTM, ANQGSEA. Trimming shortened V by 7 bases and J by 3 bases, and 16 bases separated the two germline ends. The CDR3 nucleotides read TGCAGCGCCGGCGCAGGGCAGCGCTACAATGAGCAGTTCTTC. Its protein is CSAGAGQRYNEQFF.

This chain links TRBV5-5 with TRBJ2-7; possible D gene TRBD1, 6 bases. CDR3 length equals 15 residues. The V end lost 3 bases, the J end lost 6 bases, and 19 bases lay between the germline ends. CDR1 is SGHKS, CDR2 YYEKEE, per germline (reference sequence). The CDR3 bases are TGTGCCAGCAGCTCCCTCAGGGGCGAGTCTCGCGAGCAGTACTTC. Protein: CASSSLRGESREQYF.

The chain has TRBV7-2 and TRBJ1-2; D gene ambiguous. Trimming left V 5 bases short and J 6 bases short, with 16 bases between. The CDR3 is 14 residues long. Germline CDR1 SGHTA, CDR2 FQGNSA. DNA for the CDR3: TGTGCCAGCAGCCTAGAGGGAGGGATTCATGGCTACACCTTC. This translates into CASSLEGGIHGYTF.

The chain couples TRBV4-3 to TRBJ2-7; a possible D gene is TRBD1 (5 bases). The CDR3 totals 13 residues. V dropped 6 bases and J dropped 4 bases, with 13 bases sitting between them. Germline-derived CDR1 and CDR2 are LGHNA and YSLEER. CDR3 coding DNA: TGCGCCAGCAGTAGGGGCTTCGAATACGAGCAGTACTTC. Translation: CASSRGFEYEQYF.

The genes are TRBV24-1 and TRBJ1-3; D is undetermined. Trimming took 7 bases from V and 2 from J, leaving 8 bases between them. Germline CDR1 and CDR2: KGHDR and SFDVKD. The CDR3 covers 13 residues. The CDR3 DNA reads as TGTGCCACCAGGGACTGGCCTGGAAACACCATATATTTT. As protein: CATRDWPGNTIYF.

This clone occurred a few times. The chain has TRBV5-1 and TRBJ1-1; 9 bases agree with TRBD1. Germline CDR1 and CDR2: SGHRS and YFSETQ. This CDR3 contains 16 residues. After removal of 0 bases from V and 3 bases from J, the junction contained 6 bases not matched to a gene. The CDR3 nucleotides read TGCGCCAGCAGCTTGGCCGGGACAGGGTTCGACACTGAAGCTTTCTTT. Translating gives CASSLAGTGFDTEAFF. Full variable domain (outside the CDR3, taken from reference TRBV5-1 and TRBJ1-1): KAGVTQTPRYLIKTRGQQVTLSCSPISGHRSVSWYQQTPGQGLQFLFEYFSETQRNKGNFPGRFSGRQFSNSRSEMNVSTLELGDSALYLCASSLAGTGFDTEAFFGQGTRLTVV.

This chain connects TRBV28 to TRBJ2-4, with 7 bases fitting TRBD2. Losses at the gene ends were 5 bases for V and 0 bases for J; bases not matched to a gene: 4. Germline values: CDR1 MDHEN, CDR2 SYDVKM. The CDR3 runs to 15 residues. In DNA form, the CDR3 reads TGTGCCAGCAGTGGAGGCGGGAGAGCCAAAAACATTCAGTACTTC. This encodes CASSGGGRAKNIQYF.